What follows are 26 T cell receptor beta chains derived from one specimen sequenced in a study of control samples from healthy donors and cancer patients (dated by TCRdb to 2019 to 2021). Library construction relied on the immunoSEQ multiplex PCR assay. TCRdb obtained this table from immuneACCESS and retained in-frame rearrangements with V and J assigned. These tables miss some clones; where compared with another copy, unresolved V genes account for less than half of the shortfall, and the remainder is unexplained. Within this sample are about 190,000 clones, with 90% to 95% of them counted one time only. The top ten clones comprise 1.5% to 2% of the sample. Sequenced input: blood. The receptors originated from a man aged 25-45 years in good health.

CDR3 sequence: CASSEGAGNQPQHF. CDR3 bases: TGTGCCAGCAGCGAGGGGGCAGGAAATCAGCCCCAGCATTTT. V and J are TRBV9 and TRBJ1-5, with TRBD1 matching over 7 bases. CDR1 SGDLS and CDR2 YYNGEE come from the germline V gene. The CDR3 totals 14 residues. V trimming: 3 bases; J trimming: 4 bases; junction bases outside the gene matches: 4.

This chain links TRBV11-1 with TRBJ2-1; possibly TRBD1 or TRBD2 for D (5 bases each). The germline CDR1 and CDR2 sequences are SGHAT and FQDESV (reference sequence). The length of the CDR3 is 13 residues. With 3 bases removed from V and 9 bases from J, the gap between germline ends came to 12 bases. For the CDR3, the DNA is TGTGCCAGCAGCTTCAGGGAGCTGGGTGAGCAGTTCTTC. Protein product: CASSFRELGEQFF.

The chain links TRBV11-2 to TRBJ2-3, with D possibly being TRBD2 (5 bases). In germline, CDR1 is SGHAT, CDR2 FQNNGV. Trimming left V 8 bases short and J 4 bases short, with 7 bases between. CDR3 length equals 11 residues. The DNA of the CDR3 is TGTGCCAGCGGGGAGTCAGATACGCAGTATTTT. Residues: CASGESDTQYF. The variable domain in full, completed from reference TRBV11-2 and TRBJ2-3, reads EAGVAQSPRYKIIEKRQSVAFWCNPISGHATLYWYQQILGQGPKLLIQFQNNGVVDDSQLPKDRFSAERLKGVDSTLKIQPAKLEDSAVYLCASGESDTQYFGPGTRLTVL.

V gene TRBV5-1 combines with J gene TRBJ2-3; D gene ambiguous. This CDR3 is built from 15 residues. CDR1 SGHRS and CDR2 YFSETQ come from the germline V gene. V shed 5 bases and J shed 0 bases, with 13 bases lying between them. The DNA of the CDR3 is TGCGCCAGCAGTGTTGCGAATCCTAGCACAGATACGCAGTATTTT. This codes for CASSVANPSTDTQYF.

The CDR3 loop is CASSHSTGAYGYTF. Here the CDR3 DNA reads TGTGCCAGCAGTCACTCGACGGGGGCCTATGGCTACACCTTC. The chain uses TRBV2 and TRBJ1-2; TRBD1 is a possible D gene (6 bases). This CDR3 has 14 residues. Germline CDR1 SNHLY, CDR2 FYNNEI. Trimming took 5 bases from V and 4 from J, leaving 14 bases between them.

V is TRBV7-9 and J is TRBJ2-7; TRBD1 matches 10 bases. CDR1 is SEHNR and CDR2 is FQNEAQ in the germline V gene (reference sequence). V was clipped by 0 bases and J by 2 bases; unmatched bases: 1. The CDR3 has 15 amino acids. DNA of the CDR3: TGTGCCAGCAGCTTAGCAGGGACAGGGGCCTACGAGCAGTACTTC. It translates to CASSLAGTGAYEQYF.

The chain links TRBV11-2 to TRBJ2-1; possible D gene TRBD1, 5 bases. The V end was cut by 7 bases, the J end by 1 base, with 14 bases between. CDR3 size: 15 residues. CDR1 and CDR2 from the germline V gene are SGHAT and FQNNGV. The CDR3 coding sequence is TGTGCCAGCACCACCGACAGCCAGTCCTACAATGAGCAGTTCTTC. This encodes CASTTDSQSYNEQFF.

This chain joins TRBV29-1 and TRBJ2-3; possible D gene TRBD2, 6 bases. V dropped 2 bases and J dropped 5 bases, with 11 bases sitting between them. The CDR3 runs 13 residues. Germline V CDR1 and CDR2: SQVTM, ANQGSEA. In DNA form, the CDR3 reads TGCAGCGTTGAAACTAGCTTAATAGATACGCAGTATTTT. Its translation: CSVETSLIDTQYF.

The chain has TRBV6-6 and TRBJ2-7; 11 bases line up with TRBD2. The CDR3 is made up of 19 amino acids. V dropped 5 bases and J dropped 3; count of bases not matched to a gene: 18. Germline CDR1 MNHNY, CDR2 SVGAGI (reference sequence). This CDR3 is CASSPGGVGLAGQSYEQYF. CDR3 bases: TGTGCCAGCAGTCCGGGAGGGGTCGGACTAGCGGGTCAAAGCTACGAGCAGTACTTC.

The CDR3 sequence is CASSLTSLAGANVLTF. Written as DNA, the CDR3 is TGTGCCAGCAGCTTAACGAGCCTAGCCGGGGCCAACGTCCTGACTTTC. The chain has TRBV7-3 and TRBJ2-6, with a tentative D call TRBD2 (5 bases). Germline V lookup: CDR1 SGHTA, CDR2 FQGTGA. V lost 0 bases, J lost 4 bases, and 10 bases lay in between. The CDR3 spans 16 residues.

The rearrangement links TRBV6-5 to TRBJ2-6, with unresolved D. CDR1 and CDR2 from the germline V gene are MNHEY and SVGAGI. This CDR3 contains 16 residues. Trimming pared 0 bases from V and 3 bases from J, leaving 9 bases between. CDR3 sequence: CASSYSSGFGANVLTF. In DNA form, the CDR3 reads TGTGCCAGCAGTTACTCTTCGGGCTTTGGGGCCAACGTCCTGACTTTC.

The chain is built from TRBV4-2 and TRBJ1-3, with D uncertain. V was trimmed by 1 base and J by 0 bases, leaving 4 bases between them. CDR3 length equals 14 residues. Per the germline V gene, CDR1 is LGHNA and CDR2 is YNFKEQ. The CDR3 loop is CASSQVASGNTIYF. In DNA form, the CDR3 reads TGTGCCAGCAGCCAAGTAGCCTCTGGAAACACCATATATTTT.

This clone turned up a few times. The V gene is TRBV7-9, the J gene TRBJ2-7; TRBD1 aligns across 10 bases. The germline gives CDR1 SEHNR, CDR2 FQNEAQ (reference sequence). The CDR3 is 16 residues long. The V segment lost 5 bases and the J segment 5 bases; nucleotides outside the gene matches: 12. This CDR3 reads CASSQGQTGGRNEQYF. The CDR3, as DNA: TGTGCCAGCAGCCAAGGTCAGACAGGGGGCCGGAACGAGCAGTACTTC.

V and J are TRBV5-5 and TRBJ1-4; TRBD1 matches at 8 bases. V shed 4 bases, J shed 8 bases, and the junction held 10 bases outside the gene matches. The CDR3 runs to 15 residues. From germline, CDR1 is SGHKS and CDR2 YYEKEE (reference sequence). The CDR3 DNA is TGTGCCAGCAGCCCTCGACAGGGGCCAAGCGAAAAACTGTTTTTT. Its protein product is CASSPRQGPSEKLFF.

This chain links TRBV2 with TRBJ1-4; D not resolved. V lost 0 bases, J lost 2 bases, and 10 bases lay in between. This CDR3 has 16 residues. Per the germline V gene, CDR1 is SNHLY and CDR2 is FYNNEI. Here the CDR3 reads CASSEAKGLTNEKLFF. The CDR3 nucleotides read TGTGCCAGCAGTGAAGCAAAGGGCCTCACTAATGAAAAACTGTTTTTT.

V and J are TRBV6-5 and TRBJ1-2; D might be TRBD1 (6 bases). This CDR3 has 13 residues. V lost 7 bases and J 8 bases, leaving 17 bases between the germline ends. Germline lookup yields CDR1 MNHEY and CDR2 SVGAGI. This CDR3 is CASTSQGRLGYTF. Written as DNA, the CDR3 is TGTGCCAGCACATCCCAGGGGCGTTTAGGCTACACCTTC.

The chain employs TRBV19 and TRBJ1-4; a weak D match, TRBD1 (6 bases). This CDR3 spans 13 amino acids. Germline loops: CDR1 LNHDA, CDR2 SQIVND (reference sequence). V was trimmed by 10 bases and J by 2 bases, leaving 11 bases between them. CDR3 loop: CATRTVTNEKLFF. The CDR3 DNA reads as TGTGCCACCCGGACAGTTACTAATGAAAAACTGTTTTTT.

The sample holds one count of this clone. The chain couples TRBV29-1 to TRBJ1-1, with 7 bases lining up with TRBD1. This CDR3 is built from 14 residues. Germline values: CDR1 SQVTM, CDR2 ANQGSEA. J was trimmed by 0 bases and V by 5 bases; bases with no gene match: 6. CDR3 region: CSVKRTGVNTEAFF. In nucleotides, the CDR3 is TGCAGCGTTAAAAGAACAGGGGTGAACACTGAAGCTTTCTTT. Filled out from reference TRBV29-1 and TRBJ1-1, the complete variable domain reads SAVISQKPSRDICQRGTSLTIQCQVDSQVTMMFWYRQQPGQSLTLIATANQGSEATYESGFVIDKFPISRPNLTFSTLTVSNMSPEDSSIYLCSVKRTGVNTEAFFGQGTRLTVV.

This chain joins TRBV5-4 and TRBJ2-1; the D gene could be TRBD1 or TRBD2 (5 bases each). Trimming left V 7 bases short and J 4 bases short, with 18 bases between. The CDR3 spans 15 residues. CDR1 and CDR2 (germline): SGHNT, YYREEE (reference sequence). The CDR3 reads CASFPTGTGYNEQFF. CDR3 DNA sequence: TGTGCCAGCTTCCCAACCGGGACCGGGTACAATGAGCAGTTCTTC.

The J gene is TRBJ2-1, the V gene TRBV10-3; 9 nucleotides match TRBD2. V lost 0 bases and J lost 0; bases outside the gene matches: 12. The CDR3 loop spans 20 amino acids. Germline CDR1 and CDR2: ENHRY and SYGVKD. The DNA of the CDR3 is TGTGCCATCAGTGAGTCGCGGGGGGGGCCTGTTGTGAACTCCTACAATGAGCAGTTCTTC. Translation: CAISESRGGPVVNSYNEQFF.

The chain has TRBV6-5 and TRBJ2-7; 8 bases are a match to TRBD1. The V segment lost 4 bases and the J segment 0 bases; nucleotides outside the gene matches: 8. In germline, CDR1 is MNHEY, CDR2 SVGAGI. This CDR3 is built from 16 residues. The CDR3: CASSFSGQVSSYEQYF. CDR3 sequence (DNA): TGTGCCAGCAGTTTTTCGGGACAGGTGAGCTCCTACGAGCAGTACTTC.

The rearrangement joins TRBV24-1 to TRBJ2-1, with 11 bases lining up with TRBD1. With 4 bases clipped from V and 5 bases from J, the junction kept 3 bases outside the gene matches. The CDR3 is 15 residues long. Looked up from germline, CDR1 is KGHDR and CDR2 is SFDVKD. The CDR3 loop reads CATSEDRGLNNEQFF. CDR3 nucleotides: TGTGCCACCAGTGAGGACAGGGGGCTCAACAATGAGCAGTTCTTC.

The CDR3 nucleotides are TGTGCCAGCAGCCCCCTGGGGCCCACTAGGAACACTGAAGCTTTCTTT. It translates to CASSPLGPTRNTEAFF. The V call is TRBV11-2, the J call TRBJ1-1; a possible D gene is TRBD1 (5 bases). Deletions cut 5 bases from V and 1 base from J, with 17 bases between. There are 16 residues in the CDR3. Per the germline V gene, CDR1 is SGHAT and CDR2 is FQNNGV.

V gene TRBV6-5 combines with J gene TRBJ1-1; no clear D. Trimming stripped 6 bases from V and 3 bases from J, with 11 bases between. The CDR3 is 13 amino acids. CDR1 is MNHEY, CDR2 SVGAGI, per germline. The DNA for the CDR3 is TGTGCCAGCAGCCCCCAAATCTACACTGAAGCTTTCTTT. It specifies CASSPQIYTEAFF.

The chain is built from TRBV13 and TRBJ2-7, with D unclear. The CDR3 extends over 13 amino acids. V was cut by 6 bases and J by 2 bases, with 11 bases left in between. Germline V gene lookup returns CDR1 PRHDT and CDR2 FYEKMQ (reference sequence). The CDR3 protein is CASRKSGTYEQYF. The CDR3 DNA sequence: TGTGCCAGCAGAAAATCAGGTACCTACGAGCAGTACTTC.

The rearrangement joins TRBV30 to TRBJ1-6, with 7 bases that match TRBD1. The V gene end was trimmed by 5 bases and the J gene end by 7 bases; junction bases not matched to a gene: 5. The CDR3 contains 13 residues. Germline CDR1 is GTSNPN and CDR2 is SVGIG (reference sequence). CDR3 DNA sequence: TGTGCCTGGCAACAGGGGAGGAATTCACCCCTCCACTTT. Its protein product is CAWQQGRNSPLHF.